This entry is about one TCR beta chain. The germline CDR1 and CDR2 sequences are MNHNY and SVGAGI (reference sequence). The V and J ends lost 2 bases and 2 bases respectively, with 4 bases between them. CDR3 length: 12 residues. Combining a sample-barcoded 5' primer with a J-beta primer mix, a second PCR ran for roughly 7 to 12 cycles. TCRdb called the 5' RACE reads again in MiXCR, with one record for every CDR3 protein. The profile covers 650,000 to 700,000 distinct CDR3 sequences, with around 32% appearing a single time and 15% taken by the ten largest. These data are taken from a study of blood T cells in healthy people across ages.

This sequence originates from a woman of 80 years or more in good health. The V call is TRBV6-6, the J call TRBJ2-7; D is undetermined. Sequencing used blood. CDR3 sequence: CASSYQTYEQYF. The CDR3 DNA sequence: TGTGCCAGCAGTTACCAAACCTACGAGCAGTACTTC.